The 11 T cell receptor beta chains reported below all come from one sample, sequenced in a study of metastatic and nonmetastatic thyroid tumors. TCRdb reprocessed the PCR reads using MiXCR. The sample includes some 35,000 clones, 35% seen only once; the top ten take roughly 22%. Each patient came to thyroid surgery without any prior treatment (of any kind). Sequenced input: tumor tissue. The receptor set was obtained from a female donor with papillary thyroid cancer or a benign thyroid nodule (not recorded which). Some clones in this sample may be carry-over from other donors' samples.

This clone has just a few counts. The chain has TRBV5-1 and TRBJ2-3; weak D call: TRBD1 (6 bases). This CDR3 is built from 14 residues. V was cut by 0 bases and J by 5 bases, with 10 bases left in between. Germline V gene sequence: CDR1 SGHRS, CDR2 YFSETQ. CDR3 bases: TGCGCCAGCAGCTTGGGGACAGCTGGAGATACGCAGTATTTT. This codes for CASSLGTAGDTQYF.

This clone has a handful of counts. The gene calls are TRBV5-1 and TRBJ1-4; the match to TRBD1 covers 7 bases. This CDR3 has 16 amino acids. Germline-derived CDR1 and CDR2 are SGHRS and YFSETQ. V dropped 0 bases and J dropped 3; count of bases not matched to a gene: 5. Written as DNA, the CDR3 is TGCGCCAGCAGCTTGGTGGGACAGTCGGCTAATGAAAAACTGTTTTTT. The encoded protein is CASSLVGQSANEKLFF.

The gene calls are TRBV11-2 and TRBJ1-3; 9 bases line up with TRBD1. The germline V gene encodes CDR1 SGHAT and CDR2 FQNNGV. Losses at the gene ends were 0 bases for V and 4 bases for J; bases not matched to a gene: 13. The CDR3 loop spans 19 amino acids. The CDR3 bases are TGTGCCAGCAGCTTAGATGGGACAGGGAGAGGTCTATCCGGAAACACCATATATTTT. This translates into CASSLDGTGRGLSGNTIYF. The full variable domain, in which reference TRBV11-2 and TRBJ1-3 provide the parts outside the CDR3, is EAGVAQSPRYKIIEKRQSVAFWCNPISGHATLYWYQQILGQGPKLLIQFQNNGVVDDSQLPKDRFSAERLKGVDSTLKIQPAKLEDSAVYLCASSLDGTGRGLSGNTIYFGEGSWLTVV.

The V call is TRBV9, the J call TRBJ2-7; a possible D gene is TRBD1 (5 bases). Germline CDR1 reads SGDLS; CDR2 reads YYNGEE. The CDR3 length is 15 residues. Between the trimmed V and J ends, which lost 10 bases and 0 bases, there was a span of 20 bases. The DNA for the CDR3 is TGTGCCCCGAAGAGGAACAGGTTTAGCTCCTACGAGCAGTACTTC. This codes for CAPKRNRFSSYEQYF.

The chain carries TRBV5-1 and TRBJ1-2, with D perhaps matching TRBD1 (6 bases). Germline V lookup: CDR1 SGHRS, CDR2 YFSETQ. This CDR3 contains 14 residues. V lost 0 bases and J lost 4, with 10 bases in between. The CDR3 loop is CASSLGQALYGYTF. The CDR3 nucleotides read TGCGCCAGCAGCTTGGGACAGGCCCTCTATGGCTACACCTTC.

This clone was found a few times. The J gene is TRBJ1-6, the V gene TRBV6-2 or TRBV6-3; D might be TRBD1 (5 bases). The CDR3 has 15 residues. Germline V gives CDR1 MNHEY, CDR2 SVGEGT. Trimming took off 1 base at V and 8 bases at J, with 12 bases between the two ends. CDR3 amino acids: CASSYWGSTDSPLHF. The CDR3 coding sequence is TGTGCCAGCAGTTACTGGGGCAGTACCGATTCACCCCTCCACTTT.

This clone was found a few times. The chain has TRBV6-1 and TRBJ2-5; 9 bases are shared with TRBD1. The germline CDR1 and CDR2 sequences are MNHNS and SASEGT. V lost 6 bases and J lost 2; bases outside the gene matches: 7. This CDR3 region has 15 residues. The CDR3, as DNA: TGTGCCAGCAGAGGGGGACAGGGTAGACAAGAGACCCAGTACTTC. This sequence encodes CASRGGQGRQETQYF.

This chain links TRBV11-2 with TRBJ2-3, with TRBD2 matching over 13 bases. CDR1 is SGHAT and CDR2 is FQNNGV in the germline V gene. This CDR3 has 15 residues. The V segment lost 4 bases and the J segment 3 bases; nucleotides outside the gene matches: 1. CDR3 region: CASSSGLAGTDTQYF. CDR3 bases: TGTGCCAGCAGCTCGGGACTAGCGGGGACAGATACGCAGTATTTT.

The chain carries TRBV30 and TRBJ2-3; TRBD2 might be the D (5 bases). V lost 4 bases and J lost 0, with 11 bases in between. CDR1 is GTSNPN, CDR2 SVGIG, per germline (reference sequence). There are 14 residues in the CDR3. In nucleotides, the CDR3 is TGTGCCTGGACCCAGGACTTCAGCACAGATACGCAGTATTTT. Protein: CAWTQDFSTDTQYF.

The chain recombines TRBV6-1 with TRBJ2-5, with 11 positions matching TRBD1. CDR1 and CDR2 from the germline V gene are MNHNS and SASEGT. The CDR3 is 16 residues long. Trimming took 2 bases from V and 4 from J; bases not matched to a gene: 6. CDR3 residues: CASSEYRTGGRETQYF. In DNA form, the CDR3 reads TGTGCCAGCAGTGAATATCGGACAGGGGGCAGAGAGACCCAGTACTTC.

The rearrangement links TRBV11-2 to TRBJ2-2, with 7 bases that match TRBD1. With V trimmed by 6 bases and J by 2 bases, 6 bases remained unmatched. Looked up from germline, CDR1 is SGHAT and CDR2 is FQNNGV. This CDR3 region has 15 residues. The CDR3 nucleotides read TGTGCCAGCAGAATAAGGGGGCGCAACACCGGGGAGCTGTTTTTT. This sequence encodes CASRIRGRNTGELFF.